Each of the 9 T cell receptor beta chains below was sequenced from the same sample in a study of Ad26.COV2.S vaccination and SARS-CoV-2 variants. Assay used: immunoSEQ multiplex PCR; TCRdb lists only in-frame clones, some missing. This table holds about 320,000 clones, approximately 86% found once. Treatment of the sample: about 20 received Ad26.COV2.S at low or high dose, single or two shots; roughly five received placebo; per-sample allocation not given. Sampling was done on day 63 after the first vaccine or placebo injection. The sequenced sample was peripheral blood, obtained in a trial of Ad26.COV2.S vaccine versus placebo. The receptors come from a person between 18 and 59 years old who received the Ad26.COV2.S COVID-19 vaccine or a placebo.

This chain joins TRBV4-1 and TRBJ2-2, with 7 nucleotides matching TRBD2. Per germline, CDR1 MGHRA and CDR2 YSYEKL. The trim removed 8 bases at V and 4 bases at J, leaving 10 bases unmatched. CDR3 length: 15 amino acids. The CDR3 sequence: CASGHGTTPTGELFF. CDR3 nucleotides: TGCGCCAGCGGGCATGGGACTACCCCCACCGGGGAGCTGTTTTTT.

The chain is built from TRBV10-2 and TRBJ2-3; 8 nucleotides agree with TRBD1. V shed 6 bases and J 5 bases; nucleotides not matched to a gene: 10. CDR3 length equals 15 residues. Germline CDR1 WSHSY, CDR2 SAAADI. CDR3 region: CASSEWQGAGDTQYF. The CDR3 nucleotides read TGCGCCAGCAGCGAATGGCAGGGGGCGGGAGATACGCAGTATTTT.

There are a few counts of this clone. The J gene is TRBJ1-3, the V gene TRBV30; D is unresolved. The CDR3 contains 14 residues. Germline V CDR1 and CDR2: GTSNPN, SVGIG (reference sequence). V lost 4 bases to trimming and J lost 0 bases, with 10 bases between them. The CDR3 nucleotides are TGTGCCTGGACCCCTTGGAGCTCTGGAAACACCATATATTTT. This gives the protein CAWTPWSSGNTIYF.

For the CDR3, the DNA is TGCGCCAGCAGCTTGGCGCCAGTAGGTATTCGAGAGACCCAGTACTTC. Its translation is CASSLAPVGIRETQYF. The chain carries TRBV5-1 and TRBJ2-5; D call uncertain. V was trimmed by 0 bases and J by 4 bases, leaving 16 bases between them. Germline V gene lookup returns CDR1 SGHRS and CDR2 YFSETQ. The CDR3 has 16 residues.

The chain uses TRBV19 and TRBJ2-2; D possibly corresponds to TRBD1 (6 bases). Germline CDR1 and CDR2: LNHDA and SQIVND (reference sequence). This CDR3 region has 16 residues. Deletions cut 3 bases from V and 6 bases from J, with 17 bases between. The CDR3 coding sequence is TGTGCCAGTAGTATTTGGTCAGGGGTTAGCCCCGGGGAGCTGTTTTTT. This translates into CASSIWSGVSPGELFF. Full variable domain (rest looked up from reference TRBV19 and TRBJ2-2): DGGITQSPKYLFRKEGQNVTLSCEQNLNHDAMYWYRQDPGQGLRLIYYSQIVNDFQKGDIAEGYSVSREKKESFPLTVTSAQKNPTAFYLCASSIWSGVSPGELFFGEGSRLTVL.

This chain connects TRBV28 to TRBJ1-5; TRBD1 matches 8 bases. The CDR3 has 18 residues. V lost 2 bases and J lost 1; bases outside the gene matches: 10. In germline, CDR1 is MDHEN, CDR2 SYDVKM. CDR3: CASSLGDRSVASNQPQHF. The CDR3 DNA reads as TGTGCCAGCAGTTTAGGGGACAGGTCTGTTGCCAGCAATCAGCCCCAGCATTTT.

The J gene is TRBJ2-7, the V gene TRBV7-2, with TRBD1 identical over 9 bases. V dropped 3 bases and J dropped 2; count of bases not matched to a gene: 5. The CDR3 loop spans 15 amino acids. From germline, CDR1 is SGHTA and CDR2 FQGNSA. The DNA of the CDR3 is TGTGCCAGCAGCTTCGGGACAGGGACCACCTACGAGCAGTACTTC. Its translation: CASSFGTGTTYEQYF.

In this sample, this clone turned up a few times. The chain recombines TRBV15 with TRBJ2-6; tentative D call: TRBD1 (5 bases). Deletions cut 5 bases from V and 3 bases from J, with 14 bases between. This CDR3 has 16 residues. Germline-derived CDR1 and CDR2 are LNHNV and YYDKDF (reference sequence). CDR3 DNA sequence: TGTGCCACCAGCCGCACAGGATCTGGTGGGGCCAACGTCCTGACTTTC. Protein product: CATSRTGSGGANVLTF.

The rearrangement links TRBV6-6 to TRBJ1-3; D not certain. Germline V gene lookup returns CDR1 MNHNY and CDR2 SVGAGI (reference sequence). The CDR3 has 13 residues. Trimming pared 6 bases from V and 0 bases from J, leaving 6 bases between. This chain's CDR3 is CASRAYSGNTIYF. CDR3 DNA: TGTGCCAGCAGGGCCTACTCTGGAAACACCATATATTTT.